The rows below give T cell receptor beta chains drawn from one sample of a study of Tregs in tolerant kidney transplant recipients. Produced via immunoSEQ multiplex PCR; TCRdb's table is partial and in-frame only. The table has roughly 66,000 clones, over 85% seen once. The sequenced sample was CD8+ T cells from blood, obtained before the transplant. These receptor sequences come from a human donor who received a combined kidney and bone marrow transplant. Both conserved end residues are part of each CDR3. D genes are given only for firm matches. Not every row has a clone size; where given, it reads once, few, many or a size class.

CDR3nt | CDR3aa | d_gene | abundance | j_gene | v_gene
TGTGCCAGCTCACTACTAGCGGCCTCCTACAATGAGCAGTTCTTC | CASSLLAASYNEQFF | TRBD2 | - | TRBJ2-1 | TRBV18
TGTGCCAGCAGCTTACGCGGATCCGGACAGGGAGAGACCCAGTACTTC | CASSLRGSGQGETQYF | TRBD1 | - | TRBJ2-5 | TRBV7-8
TGTGCCAGCAGTTCCGCTTGGGGGCCCAAAAACATTCAGTACTTC | CASSSAWGPKNIQYF | - | once | TRBJ2-4 | TRBV6-6
TGTGCCAGCAGCCACGACTATGGCTACACCTTC | CASSHDYGYTF | - | - | TRBJ1-2 | TRBV4-2
TGTGCCAGCAGTGACTCGTCGGGGGGGAACAATGAGCAGTTCTTC | CASSDSSGGNNEQFF | TRBD2 | - | TRBJ2-1 | TRBV6-4
TGTGCCAGCATCCCAACAACTAATGAAAAACTGTTTTTT | CASIPTTNEKLFF | - | - | TRBJ1-4 | TRBV2
TGTGCCAGCAGCTCCCACACAGATACGCAGTATTTT | CASSSHTDTQYF | - | once | TRBJ2-3 | TRBV9
TGTGCCACCAGCACAGGGGTTAACGGGGAAAAACTGTTTTTT | CATSTGVNGEKLFF | - | few | TRBJ1-4 | TRBV15
TGTGCCAGCAGTTCGACGGCGGGGGTCATATCGTATGAGCAGTTCTTC | CASSSTAGVISYEQFF | TRBD2 | once | TRBJ2-1 | TRBV28
TGTGCCAGTTCACGAGGAGACACTTCCAGGGATGAGCAGTTCTTC | CASSRGDTSRDEQFF | - | - | TRBJ2-1 | TRBV18
TGTGCCAGCAGCCTATCATTTCCCTACGAGCAGTACTTC | CASSLSFPYEQYF | - | - | TRBJ2-7 | TRBV7-2
TGCGCCAGCAGCTTGGAAAGTAGCCGAAGACTTTATGGCTACACCTTC | CASSLESSRRLYGYTF | - | - | TRBJ1-2 | TRBV5-1
TGTGCCAGCAGCCAAGAGGCGGGAGGACCAGATACGCAGTATTTT | CASSQEAGGPDTQYF | TRBD2 | - | TRBJ2-3 | TRBV4-2
TGTGCCATCAGTGACCCACTTTTAGCCCCTAATGACTATGGCTACACCTTC | CAISDPLLAPNDYGYTF | - | - | TRBJ1-2 | TRBV10-3
TGTGCCAGCAGCTACCCGGGCTATGGCTACACCTTC | CASSYPGYGYTF | - | - | TRBJ1-2 | TRBV11-2
TGCGCCAGCAGCCACGCCGGGACAGCGGACTACGAGCAGTACTTC | CASSHAGTADYEQYF | TRBD1 | - | TRBJ2-7 | TRBV4-1
TGTGCCAGCAGCTCGGTATATGACACAAAAGACTACGAGCAGTACTTC | CASSSVYDTKDYEQYF | - | - | TRBJ2-7 | TRBV7-9
TGTGCCAGCAGTCCCTTAGCGGGGGGGCTTGGAGAGACCCAGTACTTC | CASSPLAGGLGETQYF | TRBD2 | - | TRBJ2-5 | TRBV28
TGTGCCAGCAGCTTGGCCCCGGGAAGAGAAGAGACCCAGTACTTC | CASSLAPGREETQYF | - | - | TRBJ2-5 | TRBV5-6
TGTGCCAGCAGCTTAGCGCCCTTTGGGGGGGGCGATGGAAATGAGCAGTTCTTC | CASSLAPFGGGDGNEQFF | - | few | TRBJ2-1 | TRBV7-7
TGTGCCAGCAGTTTATTTAGTCGGTTGAACACTGAAGCTTTCTTT | CASSLFSRLNTEAFF | - | - | TRBJ1-1 | TRBV28
TGTGCCAGCAGCTTCGGGACAGTTGAAGCTTTCTTT | CASSFGTVEAFF | TRBD1 | few | TRBJ1-1 | TRBV13
TGCGTGTCCCGGGACTCCTACAATGAGCAGTTCTTC | CVSRDSYNEQFF | - | - | TRBJ2-1 | TRBV5-1
TGTGCCAGCAGCTTGAACCCGGGACTAGTCCCTGGAAGAGACAATGAGCAGTTCTTC | CASSLNPGLVPGRDNEQFF | TRBD2 | - | TRBJ2-1 | TRBV9
TGTGCCAGCAGCCCAAGCCGGGGGGGAGGTACTAGCTATGGCTACACCTTC | CASSPSRGGGTSYGYTF | - | - | TRBJ1-2 | TRBV11-2
TGTGCCAGCACCCCCGGGACAGGGGTCTCACCCCTCCACTTT | CASTPGTGVSPLHF | TRBD1 | - | TRBJ1-6 | TRBV9
TGTGCCACCAGCAGAGATCTGGGGACCACGGTGGGGGGTGAGCAGTTCTTC | CATSRDLGTTVGGEQFF | - | - | TRBJ2-1 | TRBV15
TGTGCCAGCAGCTTCGGGACAGAGACCTACGAGCAGTACTTC | CASSFGTETYEQYF | TRBD1 | - | TRBJ2-7 | TRBV11-2
TGTGCCAGCAGTTTTGACAGGGGGAATGGCTACACCTTC | CASSFDRGNGYTF | TRBD1 | - | TRBJ1-2 | TRBV28
TGTGCCAGCAGCGCAAACGCCGGGACTAGCGGGGGGCGGTTAGATACGCAGTATTTT | CASSANAGTSGGRLDTQYF | TRBD2 | - | TRBJ2-3 | TRBV13
TGTGCCAGCAGTACCGGGACAGATCATCTTAATTCACCCCTCCACTTT | CASSTGTDHLNSPLHF | TRBD1 | - | TRBJ1-6 | TRBV28
TGTGCCAGTAGTATCACAGCCTATAGCAATCAGCCCCAGCATTTT | CASSITAYSNQPQHF | - | - | TRBJ1-5 | TRBV19
TGCGCCAGCAGCTTACCCGGGACACCGAACACTGAAGCTTTCTTT | CASSLPGTPNTEAFF | - | - | TRBJ1-1 | TRBV5-1
TGCGCCAGCAGCTTGGTGCCTAGCGGATACAATGAGCAGTTCTTC | CASSLVPSGYNEQFF | TRBD2 | - | TRBJ2-1 | TRBV5-1
TGTGCCTGGAAAGGACAGGCCCCCTACGAGCAGTACTTC | CAWKGQAPYEQYF | TRBD1 | - | TRBJ2-7 | TRBV30
TGTGCCAGTAGGGGCTCGGACTCTGGAAACACCATATATTTT | CASRGSDSGNTIYF | - | - | TRBJ1-3 | TRBV19
TGCGCCAGCAGCCAAGAAAGGCCTATGGGACTAGCGGATTACAATGAGCAGTTCTTC | CASSQERPMGLADYNEQFF | TRBD2 | - | TRBJ2-1 | TRBV4-3
TGCGCCACCCAAAGGGACAGGAGTAACAATGAGCAGTTCTTC | CATQRDRSNNEQFF | TRBD1 | - | TRBJ2-1 | TRBV5-1
TGTGCCAGCAGTGTGAACGCAGACTCCTACGAGCAGTACTTC | CASSVNADSYEQYF | - | - | TRBJ2-7 | TRBV2
TGTGCCAGCATCGGGACTCATTCCTACGAGCAGTACTTC | CASIGTHSYEQYF | - | few | TRBJ2-7 | TRBV2
TGTGCCAGCAGCCAGTTCAGGGGTGATGAAAAACTGTTTTTT | CASSQFRGDEKLFF | - | - | TRBJ1-4 | TRBV28
TGTGCCAGCAGTTTACAACTAGCGGACCCGGAGGGGCAGTACTTC | CASSLQLADPEGQYF | TRBD2 | - | TRBJ2-7 | TRBV27
TGTGCCAGTAGTATCACTGACAGCGGGGAGCTGTTTTTT | CASSITDSGELFF | - | - | TRBJ2-2 | TRBV19
TGTGCCAGCAGTATACAGGGGTGGGGCAATCAGCCCCAGCATTTT | CASSIQGWGNQPQHF | TRBD1 | - | TRBJ1-5 | TRBV6-5
TGCGCCAGCAGCCAAGACCCTAGCAGGTACAATGAGCAGTTCTTC | CASSQDPSRYNEQFF | - | - | TRBJ2-1 | TRBV4-3
TGTGCCAGCGGCCCCGAGCAGTACTTC | CASGPEQYF | - | once | TRBJ2-7 | TRBV7-9
TGTGCCAGCAGCTTAATTCGCGGGGGGGCCTACGAGCAGTACTTC | CASSLIRGGAYEQYF | TRBD2 | - | TRBJ2-7 | TRBV7-9
TGTGCCAGCAGCCCCCCTGCGGGAGGCTACAATGAGCAGTTCTTC | CASSPPAGGYNEQFF | TRBD2 | - | TRBJ2-1 | TRBV9
TGCGCCAGCAGCCTCCGGCTCGGTTCAGAGGGCCATGGCTACACCTTC | CASSLRLGSEGHGYTF | - | - | TRBJ1-2 | TRBV4-3
TGTGCCAGCAGTGAAGGTAGGGACAGCAACACTGAAGCTTTCTTT | CASSEGRDSNTEAFF | TRBD1 | - | TRBJ1-1 | TRBV2
TGCGCCAGCAGCTTGAATGGAGGGAACACTGAAGCTTTCTTT | CASSLNGGNTEAFF | - | - | TRBJ1-1 | TRBV5-1
TGTGCCAGTAGTATAGGGGACAGGGGATACAATGAGCAGTTCTTC | CASSIGDRGYNEQFF | TRBD1 | once | TRBJ2-1 | TRBV19